The entry below gives a single T cell receptor beta chain sequence along with its context. CDR1 and CDR2 from the germline V gene are KGHSH and LQKENI. CDR3 size: 14 residues. With 1 base clipped from V and 4 bases from J, the junction kept 3 bases outside the gene matches. The data are from a study of cytomegalovirus exposure and HLA in healthy donors. A multiplex PCR was run with 60 Vbeta primers and 13 Jbeta primers. The data were produced by immunoSEQ multiplex PCR, yet TCRdb's version contains in-frame clones alone and is incomplete. The table has 130,000 to 150,000 clones, around 80% seen once; the top ten hold roughly 2.9%.

The chain recombines TRBV18 with TRBJ2-7, with 8 bases lining up with TRBD1. Sequenced input: PBMCs. The source is a woman between 25 and 40 years old in good health and CMV-seronegative. DNA of the CDR3: TGTGCCAGCTCACCACGGACAGGGATGTACGAGCAGTACTTC. Its translation: CASSPRTGMYEQYF.